The entry below describes one T cell receptor beta chain. These data belong to a study of cytomegalovirus exposure and HLA in healthy donors. In the study overall: When 398 donors were genotyped, 81% of them were found to fall in the Caucasian-associated ancestry cluster.

Primers: 60 Vbeta forward and 13 Jbeta reverse. Repertoires were generated with immunoSEQ multiplex PCR, while TCRdb's copy carries only in-frame clones and drops some. This table has over 200,000 clones, approximately 80% appearing once. The CDR3 totals 15 residues. The ends were cut back, 4 bases at V and 5 bases at J, with 21 bases in the middle. CDR1 and CDR2 from the germline V gene are GTSNPN and SVGIG (reference sequence). The chain uses TRBV30 and TRBJ2-7; perhaps TRBD2 as D (6 bases). This receptor was taken from a woman between 35 and 50 years old in good health and CMV-seronegative. Material for sequencing was PBMCs. This CDR3 reads CAWNGFFGDWDEQYF. CDR3 sequence (DNA): TGTGCCTGGAATGGGTTTTTTGGGGACTGGGACGAGCAGTACTTC.